This TCR beta chain came from a study of T cell changes during pregnancy in multiple sclerosis. The germline V and J ends were trimmed by 7 bases and 3 bases, with 13 bases remaining between them. The CDR3 is made up of 14 amino acids. Germline V gives CDR1 MDHEN, CDR2 SYDVKM. The protocol was immunoSEQ multiplex PCR, while the TCRdb copy is restricted to in-frame clones and leaves out a portion. The sample gives some 10,000 clones, approximately 83% of which show up once; 15% to 20% is in the top ten. The chain joins TRBV28 to TRBJ1-5; no definite D call. The TCR sequence derives from a female donor in good health, enrolled as a control in a pregnancy study. Here the sequenced sample was CD8+ T cells from peripheral blood mononuclear cells, taken in the third trimester of pregnancy. CDR3 loop: CASTGRQINQPQHF. The CDR3 DNA sequence: TGTGCCAGCACCGGGAGGCAGATCAATCAGCCCCAGCATTTT. Looking up the rest from reference TRBV28 and TRBJ1-5 gives the full variable domain: DVKVTQSSRYLVKRTGEKVFLECVQDMDHENMFWYRQDPGLGLRLIYFSYDVKMKEKGDIPEGYSVSREKKERFSLILESASTNQTSMYLCASTGRQINQPQHFGDGTRLSIL.